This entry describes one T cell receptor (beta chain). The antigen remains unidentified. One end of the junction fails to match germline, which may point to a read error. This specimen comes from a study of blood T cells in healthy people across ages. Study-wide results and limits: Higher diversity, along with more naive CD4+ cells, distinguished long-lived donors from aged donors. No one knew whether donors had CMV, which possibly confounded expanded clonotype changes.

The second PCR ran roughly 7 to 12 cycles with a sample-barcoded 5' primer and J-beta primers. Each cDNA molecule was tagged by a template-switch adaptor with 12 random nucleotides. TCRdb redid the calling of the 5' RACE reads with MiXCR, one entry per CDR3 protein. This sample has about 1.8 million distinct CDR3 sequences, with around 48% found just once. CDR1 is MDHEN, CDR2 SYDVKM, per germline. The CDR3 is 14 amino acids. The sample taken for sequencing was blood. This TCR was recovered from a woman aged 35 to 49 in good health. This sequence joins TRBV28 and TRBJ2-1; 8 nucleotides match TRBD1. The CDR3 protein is CASSPGRGRNERFF. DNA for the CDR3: TGTGCCAGCAGTCCAGGCAGGGGGCGCAATGAGCGGTTCTTC.